This T cell receptor beta chain was observed in a study of cytomegalovirus exposure and HLA in healthy donors. V dropped 6 bases and J dropped 1; count of bases not matched to a gene: 11. This CDR3 region has 16 residues. Germline loops: CDR1 MNHNY, CDR2 SVGAGI (reference sequence). Amplification used 60 Vbeta primers and 13 Jbeta primers. TCRdb keeps only in-frame clones here, not all; method: immunoSEQ multiplex PCR. The table records about 51,000 clones, around 85% of them present only once. The V and J genes are TRBV6-6 and TRBJ1-1; TRBD1 matches at 7 bases. The source material was PBMCs. The clonotype was recovered from a boy between 10 and 17 years old in good health and CMV-seropositive. CDR3 sequence reads: CASRPELGQENTEAFF. In nucleotides, the CDR3 is TGTGCCAGCAGGCCGGAACTAGGACAGGAGAACACTGAAGCTTTCTTT.